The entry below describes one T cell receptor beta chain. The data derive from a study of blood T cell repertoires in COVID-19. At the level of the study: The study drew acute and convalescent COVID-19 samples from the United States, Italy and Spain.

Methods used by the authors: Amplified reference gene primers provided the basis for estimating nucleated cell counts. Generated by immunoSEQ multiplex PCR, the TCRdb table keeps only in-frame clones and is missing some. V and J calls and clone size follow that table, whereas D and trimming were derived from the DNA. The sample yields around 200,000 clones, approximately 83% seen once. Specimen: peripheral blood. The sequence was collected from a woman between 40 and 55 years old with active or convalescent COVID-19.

For the CDR3, the DNA is TGTGCCAGTAGTATGGAGCGGGCCACCCAAGGGTTTCTCTCTGGGGCCAACGTCCTGACTTTC. It codes for CASSMERATQGFLSGANVLTF. V usage is TRBV19 and J usage is TRBJ2-6; perhaps TRBD2 as D (6 bases). There are 21 residues in the CDR3. Between the trimmed V and J ends, which lost 3 bases and 0 bases, there was a span of 24 bases. Germline values: CDR1 LNHDA, CDR2 SQIVND (reference sequence).